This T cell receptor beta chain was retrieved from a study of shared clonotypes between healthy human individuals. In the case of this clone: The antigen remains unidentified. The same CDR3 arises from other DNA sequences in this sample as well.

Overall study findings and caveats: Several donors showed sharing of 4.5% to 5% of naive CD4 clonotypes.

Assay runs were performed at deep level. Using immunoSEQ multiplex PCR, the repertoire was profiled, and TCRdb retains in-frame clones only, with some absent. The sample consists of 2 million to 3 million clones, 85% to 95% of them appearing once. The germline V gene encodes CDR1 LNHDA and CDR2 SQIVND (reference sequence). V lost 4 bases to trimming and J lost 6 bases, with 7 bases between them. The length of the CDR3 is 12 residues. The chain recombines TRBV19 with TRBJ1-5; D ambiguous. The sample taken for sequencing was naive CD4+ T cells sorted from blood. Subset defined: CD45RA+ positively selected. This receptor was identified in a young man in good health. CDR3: CASSRGGQPQHF. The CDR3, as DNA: TGTGCCAGTAGTAGGGGTGGTCAGCCCCAGCATTTT.